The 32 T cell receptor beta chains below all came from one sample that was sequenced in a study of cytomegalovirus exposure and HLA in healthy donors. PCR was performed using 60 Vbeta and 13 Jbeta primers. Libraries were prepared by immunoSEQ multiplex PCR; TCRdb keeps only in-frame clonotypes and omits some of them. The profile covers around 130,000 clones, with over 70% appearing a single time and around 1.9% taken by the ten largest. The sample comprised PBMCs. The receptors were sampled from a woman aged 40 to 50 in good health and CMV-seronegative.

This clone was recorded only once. The CDR3 loop is CASSLGVVVGDQPQHF. The CDR3 DNA sequence: TGTGCCAGCAGCTTGGGGGTCGTCGTCGGGGATCAGCCCCAGCATTTT. The chain uses TRBV5-5 and TRBJ1-5; D remains ambiguous. Germline V gene lookup returns CDR1 SGHKS and CDR2 YYEKEE (reference sequence). CDR3 length: 16 residues. Trimming pared 0 bases from V and 5 bases from J, leaving 15 bases between.

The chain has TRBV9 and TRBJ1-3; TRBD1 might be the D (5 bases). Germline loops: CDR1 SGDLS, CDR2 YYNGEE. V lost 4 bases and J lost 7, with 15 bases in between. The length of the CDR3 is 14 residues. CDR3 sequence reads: CASSPGTRDNTIYF. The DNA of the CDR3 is TGTGCCAGCAGCCCCGGGACGCGGGATAACACCATATATTTT.

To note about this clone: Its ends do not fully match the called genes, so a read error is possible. In DNA form, the CDR3 reads TGTGCCAGCAATTTAAAACGTACAGGGGACCAAGAGACCCAGTACTTC. This translates into CASNLKRTGDQETQYF. The rearrangement joins TRBV27 to TRBJ2-5; 7 bases are a match to TRBD1. Germline CDR1 is MNHEY and CDR2 is SMNVEV (reference sequence). This CDR3 has 16 amino acids.

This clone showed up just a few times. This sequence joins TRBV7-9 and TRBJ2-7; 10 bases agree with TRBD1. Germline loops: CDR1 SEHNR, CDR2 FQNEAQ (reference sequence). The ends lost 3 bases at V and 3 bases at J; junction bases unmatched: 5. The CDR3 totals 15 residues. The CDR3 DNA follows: TGTGCCAGCAGCTTCCGGGACAGGGGACACTACGAGCAGTACTTC. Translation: CASSFRDRGHYEQYF.

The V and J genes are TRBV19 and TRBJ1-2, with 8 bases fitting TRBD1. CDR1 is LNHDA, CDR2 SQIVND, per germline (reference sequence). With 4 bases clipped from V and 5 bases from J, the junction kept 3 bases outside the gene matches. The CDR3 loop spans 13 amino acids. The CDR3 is CASSTRDRYGYTF. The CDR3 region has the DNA TGTGCCAGTAGTACCAGGGACAGGTATGGCTACACCTTC.

CDR3 region: CASSSDRDFGNSPLHF. The DNA for the CDR3 is TGTGCCAGCAGCTCTGACCGGGACTTTGGTAATTCACCCCTCCACTTT. The chain has TRBV5-8 and TRBJ1-6; possibly TRBD1 for D (5 bases). V gave up 3 bases and J gave up 6 bases, with 16 bases separating them. The germline gives CDR1 SGHTS, CDR2 YDEGEE. CDR3 length: 16 residues.

In nucleotides, the CDR3 is TGTGCCAGCATGGGGACAGGGCCCTCACCCCTCCACTTT. Translating gives CASMGTGPSPLHF. The chain has TRBV27 and TRBJ1-6; 9 bases match TRBD1. The CDR3 spans 13 residues. The trim removed 7 bases at V and 10 bases at J, leaving 5 bases unmatched. Germline-derived CDR1 and CDR2 are MNHEY and SMNVEV (reference sequence).

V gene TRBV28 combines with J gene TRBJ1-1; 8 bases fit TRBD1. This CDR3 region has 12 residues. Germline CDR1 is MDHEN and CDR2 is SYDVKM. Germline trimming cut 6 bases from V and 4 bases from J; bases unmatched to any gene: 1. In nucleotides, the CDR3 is TGTGCCAGCAGAACAGGGGGCACTGAAGCTTTCTTT. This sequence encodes CASRTGGTEAFF.

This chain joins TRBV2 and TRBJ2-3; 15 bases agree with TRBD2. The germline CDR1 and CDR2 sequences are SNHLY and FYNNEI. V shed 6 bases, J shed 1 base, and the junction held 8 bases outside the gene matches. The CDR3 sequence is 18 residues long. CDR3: CASRRGLAGGLGTDTQYF. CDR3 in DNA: TGTGCCAGCAGGCGGGGACTAGCGGGGGGCCTAGGCACAGATACGCAGTATTTT.

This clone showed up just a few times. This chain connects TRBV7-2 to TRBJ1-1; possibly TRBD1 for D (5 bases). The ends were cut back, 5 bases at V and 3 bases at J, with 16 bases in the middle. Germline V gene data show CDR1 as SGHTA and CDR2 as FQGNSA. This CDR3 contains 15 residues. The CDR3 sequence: CASSPLSRGDTEAFF. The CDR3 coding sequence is TGTGCCAGCAGCCCCCTAAGTCGGGGGGACACTGAAGCTTTCTTT. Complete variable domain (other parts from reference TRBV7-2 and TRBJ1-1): GAGVSQSPSNKVTEKGKDVELRCDPISGHTALYWYRQSLGQGLEFLIYFQGNSAPDKSGLPSDRFSAERTGGSVSTLTIQRTQQEDSAVYLCASSPLSRGDTEAFFGQGTRLTVV.

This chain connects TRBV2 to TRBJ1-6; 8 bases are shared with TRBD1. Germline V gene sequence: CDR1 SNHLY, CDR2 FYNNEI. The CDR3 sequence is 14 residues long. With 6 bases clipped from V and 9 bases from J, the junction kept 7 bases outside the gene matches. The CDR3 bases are TGTGCCAGCAGGGGAACAGGGGGGGGTTCACCCCTCCACTTT. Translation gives CASRGTGGGSPLHF.

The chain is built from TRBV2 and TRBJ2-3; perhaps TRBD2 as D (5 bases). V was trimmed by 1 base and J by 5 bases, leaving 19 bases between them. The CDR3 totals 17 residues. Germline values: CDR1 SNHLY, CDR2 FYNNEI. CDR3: CASSEELRPDWLDTQYF. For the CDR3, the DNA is TGTGCCAGCAGTGAAGAGCTCCGGCCGGACTGGTTAGATACGCAGTATTTT. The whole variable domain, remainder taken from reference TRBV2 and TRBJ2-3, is EPEVTQTPSHQVTQMGQEVILRCVPISNHLYFYWYRQILGQKVEFLVSFYNNEISEKSEIFDDQFSVERPDGSNFTLKIRSTKLEDSAMYFCASSEELRPDWLDTQYFGPGTRLTVL.

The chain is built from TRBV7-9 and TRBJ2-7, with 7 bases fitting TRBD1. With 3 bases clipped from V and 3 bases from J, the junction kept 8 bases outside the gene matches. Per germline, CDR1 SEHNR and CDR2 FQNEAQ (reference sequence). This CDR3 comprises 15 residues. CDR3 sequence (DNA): TGTGCCAGCAGCTTCTGGACAGGCCAAGGCTACGAGCAGTACTTC. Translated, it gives CASSFWTGQGYEQYF. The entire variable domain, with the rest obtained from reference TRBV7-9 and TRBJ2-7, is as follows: DTGVSQNPRHKITKRGQNVTFRCDPISEHNRLYWYRQTLGQGPEFLTYFQNEAQLEKSRLLSDRFSAERPKGSFSTLEIQRTEQGDSAMYLCASSFWTGQGYEQYFGPGTRLTVT.

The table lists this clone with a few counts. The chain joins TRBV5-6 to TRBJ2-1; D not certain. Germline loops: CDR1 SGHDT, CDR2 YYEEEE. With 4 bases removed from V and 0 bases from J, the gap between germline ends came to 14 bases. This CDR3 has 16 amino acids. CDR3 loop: CASSRGGFSSYNEQFF. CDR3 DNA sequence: TGTGCCAGCAGCCGTGGCGGCTTTAGCTCCTACAATGAGCAGTTCTTC.

The CDR3 sequence is CASSSQPPGQDYNEQFF. In nucleotides, the CDR3 is TGTGCCAGCAGCTCCCAACCTCCGGGACAGGACTACAATGAGCAGTTCTTC. This chain links TRBV7-2 with TRBJ2-1, with 8 bases fitting TRBD1. This CDR3 is 17 amino acids long. After removal of 4 bases from V and 3 bases from J, the junction contained 11 bases not matched to a gene. Germline CDR1 is SGHTA and CDR2 is FQGNSA.

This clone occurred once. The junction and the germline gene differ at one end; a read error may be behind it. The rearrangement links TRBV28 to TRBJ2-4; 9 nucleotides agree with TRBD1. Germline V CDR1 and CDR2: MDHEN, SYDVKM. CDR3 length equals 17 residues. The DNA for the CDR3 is TGTGCCAGCAGTCGGCGGGGCCTGGGACAGGGTAAAAACAGTCAGTACTTC. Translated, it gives CASSRRGLGQGKNSQYF.

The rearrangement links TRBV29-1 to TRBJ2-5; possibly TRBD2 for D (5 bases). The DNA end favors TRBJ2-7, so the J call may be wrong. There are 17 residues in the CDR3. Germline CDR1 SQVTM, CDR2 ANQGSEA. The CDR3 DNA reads TGCAGCGTTGTTAACCCCACCAAAGAGGGCGGCTCCTACGAGCAGTACTTC. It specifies CSVVNPTKEGGSYEQYF.

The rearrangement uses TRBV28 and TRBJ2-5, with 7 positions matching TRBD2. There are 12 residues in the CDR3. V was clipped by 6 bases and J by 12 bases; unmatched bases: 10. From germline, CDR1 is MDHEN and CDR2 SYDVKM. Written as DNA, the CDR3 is TGTGCCAGCAGCCCCTTGGGGGGGTCTAAGTACTTC. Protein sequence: CASSPLGGSKYF.

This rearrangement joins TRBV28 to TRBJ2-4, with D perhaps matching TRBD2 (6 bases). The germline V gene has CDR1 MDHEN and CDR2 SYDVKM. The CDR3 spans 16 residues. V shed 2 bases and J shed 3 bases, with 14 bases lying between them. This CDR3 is CASSLVSGTGKNIQYF. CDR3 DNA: TGTGCCAGCAGTTTAGTATCAGGGACTGGCAAAAACATTCAGTACTTC.

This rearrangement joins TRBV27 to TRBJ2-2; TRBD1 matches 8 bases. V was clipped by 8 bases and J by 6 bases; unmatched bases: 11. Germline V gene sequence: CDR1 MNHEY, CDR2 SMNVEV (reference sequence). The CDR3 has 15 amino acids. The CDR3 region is CASRGQGRKAGELFF. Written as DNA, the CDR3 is TGTGCCAGCCGCGGACAGGGCCGTAAAGCCGGGGAGCTGTTTTTT.

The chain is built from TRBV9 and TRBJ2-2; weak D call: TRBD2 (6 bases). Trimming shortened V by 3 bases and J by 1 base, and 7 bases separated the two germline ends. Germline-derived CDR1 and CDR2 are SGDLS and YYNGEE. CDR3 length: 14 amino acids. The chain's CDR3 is CASSEGLNTGELFF. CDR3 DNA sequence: TGTGCCAGCAGCGAGGGACTGAACACCGGGGAGCTGTTTTTT. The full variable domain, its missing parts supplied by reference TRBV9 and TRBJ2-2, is DSGVTQTPKHLITATGQRVTLRCSPRSGDLSVYWYQQSLDQGLQFLIQYYNGEERAKGNILERFSAQQFPDLHSELNLSSLELGDSALYFCASSEGLNTGELFFGEGSRLTVL.

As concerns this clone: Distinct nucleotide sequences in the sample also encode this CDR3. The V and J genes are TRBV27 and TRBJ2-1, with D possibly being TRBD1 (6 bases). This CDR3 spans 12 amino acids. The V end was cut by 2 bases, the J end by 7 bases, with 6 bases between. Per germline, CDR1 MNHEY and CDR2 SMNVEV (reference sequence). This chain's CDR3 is CASSLTGNEQFF. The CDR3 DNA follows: TGTGCCAGCAGTTTAACAGGGAATGAGCAGTTCTTC.

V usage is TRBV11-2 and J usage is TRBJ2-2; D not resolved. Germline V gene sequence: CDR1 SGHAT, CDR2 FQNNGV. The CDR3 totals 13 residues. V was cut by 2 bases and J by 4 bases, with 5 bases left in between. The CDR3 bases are TGTGCCAGCAGCTTAATATTCACCGGGGAGCTGTTTTTT. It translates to CASSLIFTGELFF.

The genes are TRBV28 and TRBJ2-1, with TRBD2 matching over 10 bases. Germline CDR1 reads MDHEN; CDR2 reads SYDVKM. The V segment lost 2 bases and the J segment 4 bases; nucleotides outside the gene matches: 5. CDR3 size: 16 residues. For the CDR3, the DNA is TGTGCCAGCAGTTTAATAGGACTAGCGGCTTACAATGAGCAGTTCTTC. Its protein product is CASSLIGLAAYNEQFF.

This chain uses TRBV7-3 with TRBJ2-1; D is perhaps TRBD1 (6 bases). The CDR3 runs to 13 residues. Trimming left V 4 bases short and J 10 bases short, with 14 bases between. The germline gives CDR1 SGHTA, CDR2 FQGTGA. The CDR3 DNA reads TGTGCCAGCAGCTCACGGACAGCGAAGGAGCAGTTCTTC. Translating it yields CASSSRTAKEQFF.

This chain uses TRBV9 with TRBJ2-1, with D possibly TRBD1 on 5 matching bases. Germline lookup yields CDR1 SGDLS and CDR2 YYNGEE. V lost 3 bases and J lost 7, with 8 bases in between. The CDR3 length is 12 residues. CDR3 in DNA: TGTGCCAGCAGCGCCAGGGAAAATGAGCAGTTCTTC. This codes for CASSARENEQFF.

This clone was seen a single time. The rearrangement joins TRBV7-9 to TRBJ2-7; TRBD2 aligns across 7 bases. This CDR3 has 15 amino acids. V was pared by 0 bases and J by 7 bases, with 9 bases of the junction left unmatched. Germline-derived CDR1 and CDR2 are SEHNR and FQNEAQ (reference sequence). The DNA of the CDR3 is TGTGCCAGCAGCTTAGCGAGCGGGACTAACGCGGAGCAGTACTTC. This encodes CASSLASGTNAEQYF.

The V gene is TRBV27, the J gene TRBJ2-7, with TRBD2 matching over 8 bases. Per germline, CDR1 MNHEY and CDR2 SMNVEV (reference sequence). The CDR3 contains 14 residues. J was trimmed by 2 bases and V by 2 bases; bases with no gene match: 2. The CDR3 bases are TGTGCCAGCAGTTTAGCTAGCGGGCCCTACGAGCAGTACTTC. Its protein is CASSLASGPYEQYF.

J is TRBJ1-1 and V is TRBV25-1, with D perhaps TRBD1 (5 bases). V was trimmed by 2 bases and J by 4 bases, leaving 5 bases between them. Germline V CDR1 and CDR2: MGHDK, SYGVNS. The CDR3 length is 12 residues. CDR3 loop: CASSERGTEAFF. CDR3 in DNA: TGTGCCAGCAGTGAAAGGGGCACTGAAGCTTTCTTT.

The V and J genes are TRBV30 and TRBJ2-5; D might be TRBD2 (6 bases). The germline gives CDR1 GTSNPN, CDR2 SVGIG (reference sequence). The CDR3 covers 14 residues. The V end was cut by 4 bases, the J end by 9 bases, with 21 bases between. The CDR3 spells CAWKRERRGEAQYF. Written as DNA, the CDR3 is TGTGCCTGGAAAAGGGAGCGACGAGGGGAGGCCCAGTACTTC.

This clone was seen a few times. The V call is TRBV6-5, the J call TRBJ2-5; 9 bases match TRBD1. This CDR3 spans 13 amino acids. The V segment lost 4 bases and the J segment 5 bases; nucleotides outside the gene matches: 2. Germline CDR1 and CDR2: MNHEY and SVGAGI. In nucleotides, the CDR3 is TGTGCCAGCAGTTCCGGACAGGGGGAGACCCAGTACTTC. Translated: CASSSGQGETQYF.

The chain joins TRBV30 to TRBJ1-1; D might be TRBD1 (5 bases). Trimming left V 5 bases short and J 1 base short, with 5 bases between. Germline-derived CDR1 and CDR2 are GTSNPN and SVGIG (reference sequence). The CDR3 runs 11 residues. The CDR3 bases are TGTGCCTGGGGGGCGAACACTGAAGCTTTCTTT. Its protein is CAWGANTEAFF.